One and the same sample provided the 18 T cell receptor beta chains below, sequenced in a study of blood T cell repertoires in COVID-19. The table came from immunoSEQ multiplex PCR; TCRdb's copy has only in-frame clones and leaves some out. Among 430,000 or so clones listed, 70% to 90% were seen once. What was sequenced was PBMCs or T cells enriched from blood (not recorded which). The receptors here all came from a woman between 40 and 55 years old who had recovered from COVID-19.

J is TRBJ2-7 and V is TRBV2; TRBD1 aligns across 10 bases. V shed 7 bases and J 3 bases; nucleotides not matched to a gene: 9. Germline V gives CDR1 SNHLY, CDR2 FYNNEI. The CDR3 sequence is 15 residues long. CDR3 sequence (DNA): TGTGCCAGCACCGGGGGACAGGGGATTTTCTACGAGCAGTACTTC. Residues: CASTGGQGIFYEQYF.

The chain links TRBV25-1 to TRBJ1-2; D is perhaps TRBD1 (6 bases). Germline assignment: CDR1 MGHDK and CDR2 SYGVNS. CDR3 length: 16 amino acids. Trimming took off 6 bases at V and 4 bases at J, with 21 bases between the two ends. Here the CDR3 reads CASRDSGGPWGYGYTF. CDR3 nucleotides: TGTGCCAGCAGGGACAGCGGGGGCCCATGGGGCTATGGCTACACCTTC.

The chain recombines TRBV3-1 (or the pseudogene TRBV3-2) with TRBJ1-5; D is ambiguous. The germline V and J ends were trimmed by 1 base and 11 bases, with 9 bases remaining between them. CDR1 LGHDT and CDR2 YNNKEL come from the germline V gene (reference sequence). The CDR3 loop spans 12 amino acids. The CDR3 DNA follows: TGTGCCAGCAGCCAAGCCACCTCGGCCCAGCATTTT. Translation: CASSQATSAQHF.

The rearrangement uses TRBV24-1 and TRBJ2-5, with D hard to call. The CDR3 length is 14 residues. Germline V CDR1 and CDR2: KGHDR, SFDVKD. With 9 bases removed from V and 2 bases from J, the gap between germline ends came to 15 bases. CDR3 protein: CATGSDLSQETQYF. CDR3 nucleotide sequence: TGTGCCACCGGTTCCGACTTATCTCAAGAGACCCAGTACTTC.

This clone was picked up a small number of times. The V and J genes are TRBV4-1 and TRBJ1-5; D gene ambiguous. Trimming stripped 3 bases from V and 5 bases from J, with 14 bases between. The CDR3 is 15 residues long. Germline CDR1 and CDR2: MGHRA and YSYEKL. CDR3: CASSHPAQDYQPQHF. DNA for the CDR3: TGCGCCAGCAGCCACCCCGCTCAGGATTATCAGCCCCAGCATTTT.

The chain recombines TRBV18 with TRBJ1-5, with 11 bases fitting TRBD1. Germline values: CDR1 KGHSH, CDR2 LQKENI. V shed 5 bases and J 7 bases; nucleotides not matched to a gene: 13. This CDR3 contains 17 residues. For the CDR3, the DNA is TGTGCCAGCTCATCTGGCCCCGGGACAGGGGGGGGACAGCCCCAGCATTTT. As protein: CASSSGPGTGGGQPQHF.

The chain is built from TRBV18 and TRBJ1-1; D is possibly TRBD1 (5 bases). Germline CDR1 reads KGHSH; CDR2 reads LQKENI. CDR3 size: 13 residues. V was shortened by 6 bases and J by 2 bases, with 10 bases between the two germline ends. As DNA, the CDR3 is TGTGCCAGCTCTCGGGGGATAAACACTGAAGCTTTCTTT. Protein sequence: CASSRGINTEAFF.

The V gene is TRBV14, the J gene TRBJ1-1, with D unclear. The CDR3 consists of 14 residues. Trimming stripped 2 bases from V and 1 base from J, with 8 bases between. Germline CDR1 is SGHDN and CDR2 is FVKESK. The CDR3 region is CASSQTVKNTEAFF. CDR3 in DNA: TGTGCCAGCAGCCAAACAGTTAAGAACACTGAAGCTTTCTTT.

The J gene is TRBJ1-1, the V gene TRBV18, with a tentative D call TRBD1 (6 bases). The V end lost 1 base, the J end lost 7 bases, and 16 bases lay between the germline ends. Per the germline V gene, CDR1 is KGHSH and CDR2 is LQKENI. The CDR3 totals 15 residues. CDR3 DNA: TGTGCCAGCTCACCACGACTACGGACGGACAGTGAAGCTTTCTTT. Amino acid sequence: CASSPRLRTDSEAFF.

Here the CDR3 DNA reads TGTGCCAGCACCACCGGGACTACTGTCTCTCTCACCTTC. It translates to CASTTGTTVSLTF. The J gene is TRBJ1-2, the V gene TRBV7-6; D possibly corresponds to TRBD1 (5 bases). The CDR3 length is 13 residues. Trimming took 7 bases from V and 13 from J, leaving 22 bases between them. In germline, CDR1 is SGHVS, CDR2 FNYEAQ.

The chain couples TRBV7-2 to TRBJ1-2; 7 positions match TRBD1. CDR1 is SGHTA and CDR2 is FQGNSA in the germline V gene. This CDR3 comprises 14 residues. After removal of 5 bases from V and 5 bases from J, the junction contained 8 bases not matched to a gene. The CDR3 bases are TGTGCCAGCAGCCCTACGGACAGGAATTATGGCTACACCTTC. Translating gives CASSPTDRNYGYTF. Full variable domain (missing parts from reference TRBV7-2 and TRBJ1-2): GAGVSQSPSNKVTEKGKDVELRCDPISGHTALYWYRQSLGQGLEFLIYFQGNSAPDKSGLPSDRFSAERTGGSVSTLTIQRTQQEDSAVYLCASSPTDRNYGYTFGSGTRLTVV.

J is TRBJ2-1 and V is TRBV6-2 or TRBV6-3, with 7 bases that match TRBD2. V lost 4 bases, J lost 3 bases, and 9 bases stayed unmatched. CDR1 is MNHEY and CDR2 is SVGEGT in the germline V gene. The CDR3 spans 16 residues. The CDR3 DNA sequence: TGTGCCAGCAGTTCCAGAAGGGAGGGCGTCTACAATGAGCAGTTCTTC. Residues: CASSSRREGVYNEQFF.

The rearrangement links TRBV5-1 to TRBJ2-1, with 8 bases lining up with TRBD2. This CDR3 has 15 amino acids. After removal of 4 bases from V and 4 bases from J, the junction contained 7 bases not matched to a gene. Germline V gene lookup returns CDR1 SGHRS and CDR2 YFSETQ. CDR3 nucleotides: TGCGCCAGCAGCCCCAGCGGGGGCGGATACAATGAGCAGTTCTTC. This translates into CASSPSGGGYNEQFF.

CDR3 in amino acids: CASSHSDRFGNTIYF. The DNA of the CDR3 is TGTGCCAGCAGCCATTCAGACAGGTTTGGAAACACCATATATTTT. This sequence joins TRBV3-1 (or the pseudogene TRBV3-2) and TRBJ1-3, with D maybe TRBD1 (6 bases). Germline lookup yields CDR1 LGHDT and CDR2 YNNKEL (reference sequence). Trimming left V 3 bases short and J 3 bases short, with 12 bases between. CDR3 length equals 15 residues.

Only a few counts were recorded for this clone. In DNA, the CDR3 is TGTGCCAGCAGCCTAGGGGCAGAGAACACTGAAGCTTTCTTT. Amino acid sequence: CASSLGAENTEAFF. The V and J genes are TRBV3-1 (or the pseudogene TRBV3-2) and TRBJ1-1, with a possible D match to TRBD1 (5 bases). Germline CDR1 LGHDT, CDR2 YNNKEL (reference sequence). Trimming removed 4 bases from V and 1 base from J, with 10 bases in between. CDR3 size: 14 residues.

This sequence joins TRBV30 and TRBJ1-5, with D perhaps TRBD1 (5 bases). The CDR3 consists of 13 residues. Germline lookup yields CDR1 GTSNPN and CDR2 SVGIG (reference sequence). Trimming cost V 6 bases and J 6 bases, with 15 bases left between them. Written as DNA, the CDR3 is TGTGCCTGTGCCCCAGGGCATGGTCAGCCCCAGCATTTT. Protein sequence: CACAPGHGQPQHF.

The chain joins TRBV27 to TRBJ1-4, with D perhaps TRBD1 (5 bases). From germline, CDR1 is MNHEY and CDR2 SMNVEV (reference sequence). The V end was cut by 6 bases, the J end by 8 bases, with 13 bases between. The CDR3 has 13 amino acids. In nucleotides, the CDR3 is TGTGCCAGCAGGCCGGGGGGGGAGGAAAAACTGTTTTTT. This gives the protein CASRPGGEEKLFF. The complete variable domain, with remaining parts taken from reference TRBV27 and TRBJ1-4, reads EAQVTQNPRYLITVTGKKLTVTCSQNMNHEYMSWYRQDPGLGLRQIYYSMNVEVTDKGDVPEGYKVSRKEKRNFPLILESPSPNQTSLYFCASRPGGEEKLFFGSGTQLSVL.

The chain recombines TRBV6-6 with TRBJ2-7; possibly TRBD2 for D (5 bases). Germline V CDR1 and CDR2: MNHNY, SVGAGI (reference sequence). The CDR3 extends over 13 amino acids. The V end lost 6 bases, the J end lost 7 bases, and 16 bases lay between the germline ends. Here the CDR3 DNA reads TGTGCCAGCAGCCCCTCGGGGAACTTGGAGCAGTACTTC. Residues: CASSPSGNLEQYF.